These 22 T cell receptor beta chains came from one sample sequenced in a study of regulatory T cells in long-lasting Graves disease. As to time point: persistent/refractory GD, antithyroid drugs over 5 years with positive TRAb. PBMC-derived RNA was used for the TCR library. Through Arm-PCR of CDR3 regions and iRepertoire HTBI primers, TCR beta libraries were built. TCRdb used MiXCR to reprocess the multiplex PCR reads, holding one entry per CDR3 protein. The table records 390,000 or so distinct CDR3 sequences, roughly 25% of them present only once. Sample: peripheral blood mononuclear cells (PBMCs), taken when the disease was refractory, from a patient treated with antithyroid drugs. The receptors stem from a woman aged 40 to 50 with Graves disease.

This clonotype was seen a handful of times. The rearrangement links TRBV6-1 to TRBJ2-2; a weak D match, TRBD2 (6 bases). The V end was cut by 5 bases, the J end by 3 bases, with 10 bases between. CDR1 and CDR2 (germline): MNHNS, SASEGT. CDR3 length: 14 residues. The CDR3 DNA follows: TGTGCCAGCAGTCCTAGCGTGTACACCGGGGAGCTGTTTTTT. Translated: CASSPSVYTGELFF.

The chain carries TRBV9 and TRBJ2-1; D is ambiguous. Gene TRBJ2-7 matches the end of the DNA better, so the J call may be wrong. This CDR3 comprises 13 residues. The germline V gene has CDR1 SGDLS and CDR2 YYNGEE. The CDR3 loop is CASSVGPPDEQYF. The CDR3 DNA follows: TGTGCCAGCAGCGTAGGCCCGCCGGACGAGCAGTACTTC.

This clonotype was observed many times. The chain uses TRBV28 and TRBJ1-1, with D unclear. The CDR3 is 17 residues long. The V and J ends lost 3 bases and 0 bases respectively, with 17 bases between them. The germline V gene has CDR1 MDHEN and CDR2 SYDVKM. The DNA for the CDR3 is TGTGCCAGCAGTTTGGACTCAAGGCACATCATGAACACTGAAGCTTTCTTT. Amino acids: CASSLDSRHIMNTEAFF. Drawing the rest from reference TRBV28 and TRBJ1-1, the complete variable domain is DVKVTQSSRYLVKRTGEKVFLECVQDMDHENMFWYRQDPGLGLRLIYFSYDVKMKEKGDIPEGYSVSREKKERFSLILESASTNQTSMYLCASSLDSRHIMNTEAFFGQGTRLTVV.

This rearrangement joins TRBV24-1 to TRBJ2-3; D is ambiguous. The germline V gene has CDR1 KGHDR and CDR2 SFDVKD. Trimming shortened V by 2 bases and J by 2 bases, and 4 bases separated the two germline ends. The CDR3 length is 13 residues. Here the CDR3 DNA reads TGTGCCACCAGTGATTCTTTCACAGATACGCAGTATTTT. Its protein product is CATSDSFTDTQYF.

This clonotype was found many times. Here the CDR3 reads CASSGATYEQYF. The DNA for the CDR3 is TGTGCCAGCAGTGGAGCAACCTACGAGCAGTACTTC. The chain employs TRBV6-1 and TRBJ2-7; D remains ambiguous. Trimming pared 4 bases from V and 2 bases from J, leaving 6 bases between. This CDR3 is built from 12 residues. Per the germline V gene, CDR1 is MNHNS and CDR2 is SASEGT.

There are a few counts of this clonotype. The chain employs TRBV14 and TRBJ1-2; D remains unclear. Germline V gene sequence: CDR1 SGHDN, CDR2 FVKESK. The CDR3 has 13 amino acids. With 2 bases removed from V and 8 bases from J, the gap between germline ends came to 12 bases. The CDR3 reads CASSQYGLGGYTF. CDR3 nucleotide sequence: TGTGCCAGCAGCCAATACGGGCTCGGAGGCTACACCTTC. Full variable domain (outside the CDR3, taken from reference TRBV14 and TRBJ1-2): EAGVTQFPSHSVIEKGQTVTLRCDPISGHDNLYWYRRVMGKEIKFLLHFVKESKQDESGMPNNRFLAERTGGTYSTLKVQPAELEDSGVYFCASSQYGLGGYTFGSGTRLTVV.

Only a few counts were recorded for this clonotype. V is TRBV5-1 and J is TRBJ1-2; D not resolved. V lost 1 base and J lost 3, with 10 bases in between. CDR1 and CDR2 from the germline V gene are SGHRS and YFSETQ. This CDR3 comprises 14 residues. CDR3 protein: CASSLWVLDYGYTF. The CDR3, as DNA: TGCGCCAGCAGCTTGTGGGTTCTGGACTATGGCTACACCTTC.

This clonotype was observed a few times. This chain links TRBV20-1 with TRBJ2-3; TRBD2 matches at 8 bases. There are 15 residues in the CDR3. The V and J ends lost 4 bases and 1 base, in that order; junction bases with no gene match: 7. The germline CDR1 and CDR2 sequences are DFQATT and SNEGSKA (reference sequence). As DNA, the CDR3 is TGCAGTGCTAACGGGAGGGCCCTCGGCACAGATACGCAGTATTTT. Translation gives CSANGRALGTDTQYF.

Of note for this clonotype: A much larger clone lies a single base off, so this may be a read error. This chain links TRBV28 with TRBJ1-4, with D tentatively TRBD1 (5 bases). There are 16 residues in the CDR3. Germline V gives CDR1 MDHEN, CDR2 SYDVKM. As DNA, the CDR3 is TGTGCCAGCAGGACGGCACGGGGGTCAACTGATGAAAAACTGTTTTTT. Translated, it gives CASRTARGSTDEKLFF.

This clonotype was counted ten times or more. The V gene is TRBV28, the J gene TRBJ1-2; D gene uncertain. Per germline, CDR1 MDHEN and CDR2 SYDVKM. The CDR3 runs to 11 residues. V was clipped by 4 bases and J by 4 bases, with 4 bases between them. In nucleotides, the CDR3 is TGTGCCAGCAGTTCCCCCTATGGCTACACCTTC. Protein: CASSSPYGYTF.

CDR3: CAISVQDGHLSSYEQYF. The CDR3 DNA is TGTGCCATCAGTGTACAAGACGGGCACTTGAGCTCCTACGAGCAGTACTTC. The chain combines TRBV10-3 with TRBJ2-7, with no clear D. This CDR3 contains 17 residues. The V end lost 4 bases, the J end lost 0 bases, and 19 bases lay between the germline ends. CDR1 is ENHRY, CDR2 SYGVKD, per germline.

The chain joins TRBV20-1 to TRBJ1-1; no clear D gene. The ends were cut back, 3 bases at V and 10 bases at J, with 18 bases in the middle. The CDR3 has 13 amino acids. Germline CDR1 is DFQATT and CDR2 is SNEGSKA (reference sequence). The DNA of the CDR3 is TGCAGTGCTAGGACCGGGCCCGAGAGGGCAGCTTTCTTT. It codes for CSARTGPERAAFF.

V gene TRBV28 combines with J gene TRBJ2-3; a possible D gene is TRBD2 (5 bases). The germline gives CDR1 MDHEN, CDR2 SYDVKM. V was shortened by 1 base and J by 4 bases, with 12 bases between the two germline ends. This CDR3 has 15 residues. Here the CDR3 DNA reads TGTGCCAGCAGTTTATCCCTAATTAGCGCAGATACGCAGTATTTT. Residues: CASSLSLISADTQYF. Full variable domain (rest looked up from reference TRBV28 and TRBJ2-3): DVKVTQSSRYLVKRTGEKVFLECVQDMDHENMFWYRQDPGLGLRLIYFSYDVKMKEKGDIPEGYSVSREKKERFSLILESASTNQTSMYLCASSLSLISADTQYFGPGTRLTVL.

This clonotype was seen a few times. The chain has TRBV29-1 and TRBJ2-2; 8 nucleotides align to TRBD1. Trimming removed 4 bases from V and 6 bases from J; junction bases left unmatched: 7. This CDR3 has 14 residues. Germline CDR1 and CDR2: SQVTM and ANQGSEA. The CDR3: CSVVGTGVPGELFF. For the CDR3, the DNA is TGCAGCGTTGTTGGGACAGGAGTTCCCGGGGAGCTGTTTTTT.

This clonotype was recorded at least ten times. One end of the junction fails to match germline, which may point to a read error. This sequence joins TRBV11-2 and TRBJ2-7; D is perhaps TRBD1 (5 bases). CDR1 and CDR2 (germline): SGHAT, FQNNGV. CDR3 length equals 11 residues. The CDR3 DNA sequence: TGTGCCAGCAGCTTAGGGGCGGACACGAACTTC. Translated: CASSLGADTNF.

To note about this clonotype: A junction boundary mismatches the germline segment, possibly from a read error. V gene TRBV19 combines with J gene TRBJ1-1; D gene unclear. The CDR3 runs to 14 residues. CDR1 and CDR2 (germline): LNHDA, SQIVND (reference sequence). As DNA, the CDR3 is TGTGCCAGTAGAATAGATGGGAGTTTCACTGAAGCTTTCTTT. It translates to CASRIDGSFTEAFF.

As for this clonotype: A much larger clone differs from this one at a single base, so this may be a read error. The rearrangement uses TRBV7-9 and TRBJ2-7, with unresolved D. Per germline, CDR1 SEHNR and CDR2 FQNEAQ (reference sequence). The CDR3 consists of 14 residues. In DNA, the CDR3 is TGTGCCAGCAGCTTAAGGACGGAGCCCTACGAGCAGCACTTC. Translation: CASSLRTEPYEQHF.

This clonotype was seen more than once but under ten times. The chain combines TRBV6-1 with TRBJ2-7; TRBD2 aligns across 7 bases. J lost 2 bases, V lost 3 bases, and 1 base had no gene match. CDR1 is MNHNS and CDR2 is SASEGT in the germline V gene. The length of the CDR3 is 13 residues. The DNA of the CDR3 is TGTGCCAGCAGTGAGGGGAGGGCCTACGAGCAGTACTTC. Encoded protein: CASSEGRAYEQYF.

This clonotype came up many times. The V gene is TRBV2, the J gene TRBJ2-5; possible D gene TRBD2, 5 bases. The CDR3 is made up of 15 amino acids. Trimming pared 5 bases from V and 0 bases from J, leaving 13 bases between. Per germline, CDR1 SNHLY and CDR2 FYNNEI. The chain's CDR3 is CASSLGVTYQETQYF. The CDR3 DNA is TGTGCCAGCAGTCTCGGGGTCACGTACCAAGAGACCCAGTACTTC.

This clonotype was recorded a few times. It may be a read error: a sequence one base away is much more abundant. This chain links TRBV2 with TRBJ1-4, with 9 bases lining up with TRBD1. Germline V CDR1 and CDR2: SNHLY, FYNNEI. The CDR3 spans 15 residues. The CDR3 spells CAGSELRQGVEKLFF. The CDR3 nucleotides are TGTGCCGGCAGTGAACTGAGACAGGGGGTTGAAAAACTGTTTTTT.

This clonotype was found many times. The rearrangement joins TRBV20-1 to TRBJ2-3; D is unresolved. Trimming pared 1 base from V and 7 bases from J, leaving 12 bases between. Germline V lookup: CDR1 DFQATT, CDR2 SNEGSKA (reference sequence). The CDR3 spans 13 residues. CDR3 amino acids: CSARATPLNTQYF. As DNA, the CDR3 is TGCAGTGCTAGAGCTACCCCATTAAATACGCAGTATTTT.

This clonotype was seen ten or more times. This rearrangement joins TRBV24-1 to TRBJ2-7; D gene uncertain. Per germline, CDR1 KGHDR and CDR2 SFDVKD. CDR3 length: 12 amino acids. Trimming left V 3 bases short and J 7 bases short, with 9 bases between. CDR3 coding DNA: TGTGCCACCAGTGATCCCCTTGGAGAGCAGTACTTC. Amino acid sequence: CATSDPLGEQYF.